Listed here are 15 T cell receptor beta chains from one sample, sequenced in a study of neurological immune-mediated disorders. TCRdb re-called the 5' RACE reads with MiXCR, one entry per CDR3 protein. Here the sample spans 87,000 or so distinct CDR3 sequences, roughly 3.5% being singletons. Sequenced: PBMCs. The source of these receptors is a woman in her forties or fifties with multiple sclerosis.

Ten or more counts support this clonotype. V usage is TRBV9 and J usage is TRBJ2-1; D is possibly TRBD2 (6 bases). This CDR3 comprises 16 residues. CDR1 is SGDLS, CDR2 YYNGEE, per germline. V lost 0 bases and J lost 2, with 12 bases in between. In nucleotides, the CDR3 is TGTGCCAGCAGCGTAGGGGGAGCGGGTCCCTACAATGAGCAGTTCTTC. Translated: CASSVGGAGPYNEQFF. The full variable domain, completed using reference TRBV9 and TRBJ2-1, is DSGVTQTPKHLITATGQRVTLRCSPRSGDLSVYWYQQSLDQGLQFLIQYYNGEERAKGNILERFSAQQFPDLHSELNLSSLELGDSALYFCASSVGGAGPYNEQFFGPGTRLTVL.

This clonotype was observed at least ten times. This chain connects TRBV27 to TRBJ1-4, with a possible D match to TRBD1 (5 bases). V was clipped by 3 bases and J by 7 bases, with 9 bases between them. This CDR3 region has 13 residues. CDR1 MNHEY and CDR2 SMNVEV come from the germline V gene (reference sequence). As DNA, the CDR3 is TGTGCCAGCAGTTTTTTGGGACTTGAAAAACTGTTTTTT. It encodes CASSFLGLEKLFF.

This clonotype was seen repeatedly, ten times or more. The gene calls are TRBV12-3 or TRBV12-4 and TRBJ2-5, with 11 bases fitting TRBD2. CDR3 length equals 17 residues. Trimming at V came to 8 bases and at J to 2 bases, leaving 13 bases not matched to a gene. CDR3 nucleotide sequence: TGTGCCAGCGGGGTTAGCGGGGGGGCCGAGAATCAAGAGACCCAGTACTTC. It translates to CASGVSGGAENQETQYF.

In the case of this clonotype: A read error may explain this, as a much larger clone is one base away. This chain links TRBV6-5 with TRBJ1-1; 7 nucleotides line up with TRBD1. Germline loops: CDR1 MNHEY, CDR2 SVGAGI. The V segment lost 9 bases and the J segment 0 bases; nucleotides outside the gene matches: 7. The CDR3 extends over 14 amino acids. CDR3 loop: CARTKTGLNTEAFF. The CDR3 DNA reads TGTGCCAGAACCAAGACAGGGTTGAACACTGAAGCTTTCTTT.

The sample holds many counts of this clonotype. DNA for the CDR3: TGCGCCAGCAGCTACGGGGGGCTCCCGGAGACCCAGTACTTC. Amino acid sequence: CASSYGGLPETQYF. This rearrangement joins TRBV5-1 to TRBJ2-5; TRBD2 is a possible D gene (7 bases). Between the trimmed V and J ends, which lost 3 bases and 5 bases, there was a span of 14 bases. The CDR3 length is 14 residues. Germline V gene sequence: CDR1 SGHRS, CDR2 YFSETQ.

At least ten counts were recorded for this clonotype. This chain links TRBV14 with TRBJ2-1; the D gene is possibly TRBD1 (5 bases). This CDR3 region has 11 residues. Germline values: CDR1 SGHDN, CDR2 FVKESK. Trimming cost V 6 bases and J 15 bases, with 15 bases left between them. This CDR3 reads CASRSGFRAFF. The CDR3 coding sequence is TGTGCCAGCAGGTCCGGCTTCAGGGCGTTCTTC.

This clonotype was seen many times. The gene calls are TRBV7-2 and TRBJ2-6, with D unclear. The CDR3 sequence is 14 residues long. The V end was cut by 5 bases, the J end by 0 bases, with 5 bases between. Germline CDR1 reads SGHTA; CDR2 reads FQGNSA. CDR3 DNA: TGTGCCAGCAGCCACAGCTCTGGGGCCAACGTCCTGACTTTC. This gives the protein CASSHSSGANVLTF.

Ten or more counts support this clonotype. The chain joins TRBV7-6 to TRBJ2-7; possibly TRBD1 for D (6 bases). Trimming took off 5 bases at V and 0 bases at J, with 11 bases between the two ends. Germline values: CDR1 SGHVS, CDR2 FNYEAQ. The length of the CDR3 is 14 residues. The CDR3 DNA is TGTGCCAGCAGCCGGATGACAGGCTCCTACGAGCAGTACTTC. Its protein is CASSRMTGSYEQYF.

This clonotype appeared many times. This chain links TRBV20-1 with TRBJ1-5; 10 nucleotides line up with TRBD1. V shed 6 bases, J shed 2 bases, and the junction held 7 bases outside the gene matches. This CDR3 has 15 residues. Germline CDR1 reads DFQATT; CDR2 reads SNEGSKA (reference sequence). The CDR3 bases are TGCAGTGCCCAGACAGGGGGCGGTGGCAATCAGCCCCAGCATTTT. Translated, it gives CSAQTGGGGNQPQHF.

The J gene is TRBJ1-5, the V gene TRBV6-2 or TRBV6-3; 8 bases agree with TRBD1. J lost 4 bases, V lost 6 bases, and 2 bases had no gene match. Germline V gives CDR1 MNHEY, CDR2 SVGEGT. This CDR3 has 13 residues. CDR3 sequence (DNA): TGTGCCAGCAGCCGGACAGGGAATCAGCCCCAGCATTTT. Encoded protein: CASSRTGNQPQHF.

This clonotype has ten or more counts. This rearrangement joins TRBV5-1 to TRBJ2-3, with no clear D. V lost 1 base and J 6 bases, leaving 3 bases between the germline ends. Germline V gene data show CDR1 as SGHRS and CDR2 as YFSETQ. The CDR3 totals 11 residues. CDR3 DNA sequence: TGCGCCAGCAGCTTGTTGGATACGCAGTATTTT. Its protein product is CASSLLDTQYF.

This clonotype was seen at least ten times. This rearrangement joins TRBV11-2 to TRBJ2-3; 10 bases align to TRBD1. With 1 base clipped from V and 6 bases from J, the junction kept 1 base outside the gene matches. In germline, CDR1 is SGHAT, CDR2 FQNNGV. The CDR3 length is 14 residues. The chain's CDR3 is CASSLGTGGDTQYF. For the CDR3, the DNA is TGTGCCAGCAGCTTAGGGACAGGGGGTGATACGCAGTATTTT.

This clonotype was seen ten or more times. The chain joins TRBV7-9 to TRBJ1-5; weak D call: TRBD1 (6 bases). Per the germline V gene, CDR1 is SEHNR and CDR2 is FQNEAQ (reference sequence). The CDR3 is made up of 16 amino acids. Trimming removed 5 bases from V and 7 bases from J, with 21 bases in between. For the CDR3, the DNA is TGTGCCAGCAGCCCCCTGGACAGCCCGGGGGGACAGCCCCAGCATTTT. This gives the protein CASSPLDSPGGQPQHF.

This clonotype came up many times. The CDR3 nucleotides read TGTGCCATCAGTGAGTCACAGACAGGCTATGGCTACACCTTC. Its translation is CAISESQTGYGYTF. V and J are TRBV10-3 and TRBJ1-2; possibly TRBD1 for D (6 bases). CDR3 length equals 14 residues. Trimming cost V 0 bases and J 4 bases, with 9 bases left between them. Germline V gene sequence: CDR1 ENHRY, CDR2 SYGVKD.

This clonotype was counted at least ten times. The chain joins TRBV6-6 to TRBJ1-4; D unresolved. V lost 5 bases and J lost 0, with 7 bases in between. CDR3 length: 14 residues. Looked up from germline, CDR1 is MNHNY and CDR2 is SVGAGI (reference sequence). The CDR3 protein is CASSNVATNEKLFF. DNA for the CDR3: TGTGCCAGCAGTAACGTCGCAACTAATGAAAAACTGTTTTTT.